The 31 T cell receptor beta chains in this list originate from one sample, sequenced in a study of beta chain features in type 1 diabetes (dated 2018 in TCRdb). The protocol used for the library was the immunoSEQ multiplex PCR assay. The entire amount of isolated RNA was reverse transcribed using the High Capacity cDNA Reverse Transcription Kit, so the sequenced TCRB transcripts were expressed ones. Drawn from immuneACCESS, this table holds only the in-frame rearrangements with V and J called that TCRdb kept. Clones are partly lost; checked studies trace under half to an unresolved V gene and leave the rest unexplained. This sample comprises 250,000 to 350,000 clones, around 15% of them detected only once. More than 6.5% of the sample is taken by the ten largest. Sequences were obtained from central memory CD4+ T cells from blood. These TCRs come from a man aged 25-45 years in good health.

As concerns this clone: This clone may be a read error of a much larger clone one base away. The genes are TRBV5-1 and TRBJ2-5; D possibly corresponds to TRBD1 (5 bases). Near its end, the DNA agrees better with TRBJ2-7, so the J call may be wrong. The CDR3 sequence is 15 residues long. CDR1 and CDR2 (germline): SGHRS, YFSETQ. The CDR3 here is CASSLGQPSSYEQYF. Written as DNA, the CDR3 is TGCGCCAGCAGCTTGGGACAGCCAAGCTCCTACGAGCAGTACTTC.

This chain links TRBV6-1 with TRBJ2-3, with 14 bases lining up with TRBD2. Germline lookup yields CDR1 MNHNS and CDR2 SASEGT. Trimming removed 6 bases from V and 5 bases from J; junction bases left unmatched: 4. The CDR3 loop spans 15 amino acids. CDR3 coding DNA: TGTGCCAGCAGCCTGGGACTAGCGGGAGTAGATACGCAGTATTTT. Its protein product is CASSLGLAGVDTQYF.

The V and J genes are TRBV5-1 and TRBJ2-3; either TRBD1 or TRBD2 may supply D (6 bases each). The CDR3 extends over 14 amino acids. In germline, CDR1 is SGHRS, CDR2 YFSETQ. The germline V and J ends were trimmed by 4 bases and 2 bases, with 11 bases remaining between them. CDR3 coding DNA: TGCGCCAGCAGCCCCGGGGGCTCCACAGATACGCAGTATTTT. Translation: CASSPGGSTDTQYF.

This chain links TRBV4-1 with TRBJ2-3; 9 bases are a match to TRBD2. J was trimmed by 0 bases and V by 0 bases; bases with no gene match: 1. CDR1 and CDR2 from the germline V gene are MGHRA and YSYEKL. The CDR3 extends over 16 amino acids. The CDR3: CASSQDLAGSTDTQYF. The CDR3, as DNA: TGCGCCAGCAGCCAAGATCTAGCGGGGAGCACAGATACGCAGTATTTT.

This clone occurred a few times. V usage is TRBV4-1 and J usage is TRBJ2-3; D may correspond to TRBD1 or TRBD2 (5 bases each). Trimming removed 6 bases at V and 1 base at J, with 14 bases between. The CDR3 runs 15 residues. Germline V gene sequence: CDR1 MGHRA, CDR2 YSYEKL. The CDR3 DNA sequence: TGCGCCAGCAGTGGTGGTGGGGGAGGCACAGATACGCAGTATTTT. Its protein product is CASSGGGGGTDTQYF.

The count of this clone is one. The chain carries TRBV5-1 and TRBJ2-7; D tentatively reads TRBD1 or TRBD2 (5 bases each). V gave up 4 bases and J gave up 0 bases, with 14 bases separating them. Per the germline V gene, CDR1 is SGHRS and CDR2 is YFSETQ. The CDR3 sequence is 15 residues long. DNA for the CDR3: TGCGCCAGCAGCCACCCGGGACGGAGCTCCTACGAGCAGTACTTC. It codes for CASSHPGRSSYEQYF.

The CDR3 reads CAWSVLWGSSTDTQYF. The CDR3 nucleotides read TGTGCCTGGAGTGTGCTCTGGGGTTCTAGCACAGATACGCAGTATTTT. The chain uses TRBV30 and TRBJ2-3; D gene ambiguous. V lost 0 bases, J lost 0 bases, and 13 bases lay in between. Germline-derived CDR1 and CDR2 are GTSNPN and SVGIG (reference sequence). The CDR3 covers 16 residues.

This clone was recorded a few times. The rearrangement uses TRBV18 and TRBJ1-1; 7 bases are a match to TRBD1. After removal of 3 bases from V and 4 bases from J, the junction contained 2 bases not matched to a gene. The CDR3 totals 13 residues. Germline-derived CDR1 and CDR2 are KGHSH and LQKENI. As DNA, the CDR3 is TGTGCCAGCTCACCCCACAGGGGCACTGAAGCTTTCTTT. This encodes CASSPHRGTEAFF.

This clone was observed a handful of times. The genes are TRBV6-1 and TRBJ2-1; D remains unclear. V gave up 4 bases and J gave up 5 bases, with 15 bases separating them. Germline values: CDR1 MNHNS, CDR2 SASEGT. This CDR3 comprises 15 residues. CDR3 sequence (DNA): TGTGCCAGCAGTGCCGGAACTTTTACCAACAATGAGCAGTTCTTC. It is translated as CASSAGTFTNNEQFF.

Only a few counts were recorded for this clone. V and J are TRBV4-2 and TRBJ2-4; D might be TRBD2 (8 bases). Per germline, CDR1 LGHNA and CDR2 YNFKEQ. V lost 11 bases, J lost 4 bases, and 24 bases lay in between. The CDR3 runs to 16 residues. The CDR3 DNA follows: TGTGCCGTAGGGGGCTCGGGCGGGAGGTCAAAAAACATTCAGTACTTC. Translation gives CAVGGSGGRSKNIQYF.

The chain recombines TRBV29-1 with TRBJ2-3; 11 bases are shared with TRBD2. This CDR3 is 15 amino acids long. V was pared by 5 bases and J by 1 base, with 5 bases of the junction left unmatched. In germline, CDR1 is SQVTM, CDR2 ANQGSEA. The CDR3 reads CSVIGTSGRTDTQYF. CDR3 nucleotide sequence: TGCAGCGTTATAGGGACTAGCGGTCGCACAGATACGCAGTATTTT.

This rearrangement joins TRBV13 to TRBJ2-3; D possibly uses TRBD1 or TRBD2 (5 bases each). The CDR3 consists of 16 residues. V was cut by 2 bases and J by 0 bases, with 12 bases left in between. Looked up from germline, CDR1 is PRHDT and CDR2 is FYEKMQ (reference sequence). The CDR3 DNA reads TGTGCCAGCAGCTTATTAGAGGGGAAAAGCACAGATACGCAGTATTTT. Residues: CASSLLEGKSTDTQYF.

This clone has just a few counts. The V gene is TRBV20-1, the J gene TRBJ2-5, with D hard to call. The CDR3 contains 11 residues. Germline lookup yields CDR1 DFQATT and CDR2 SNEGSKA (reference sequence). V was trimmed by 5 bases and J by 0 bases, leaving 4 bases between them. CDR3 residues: CSAQNQETQYF. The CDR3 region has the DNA TGCAGTGCTCAAAACCAAGAGACCCAGTACTTC.

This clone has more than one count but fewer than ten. CDR3 sequence (DNA): TGCGCCAGCAGCCAGCTTTCCGCGGGCAGCTCCTATGGCTACACCTTC. Its translation: CASSQLSAGSSYGYTF. The chain has TRBV4-3 and TRBJ1-2; no definite D call. The CDR3 totals 16 residues. Germline values: CDR1 LGHNA, CDR2 YSLEER. Between the trimmed V and J ends, which lost 3 bases and 4 bases, there was a span of 18 bases.

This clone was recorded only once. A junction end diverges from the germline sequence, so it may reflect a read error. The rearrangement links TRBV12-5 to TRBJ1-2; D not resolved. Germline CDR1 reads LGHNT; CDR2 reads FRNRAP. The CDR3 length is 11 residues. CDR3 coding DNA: TGTGCTAGTGGTTTGGTACACGCCCTCAACTTC. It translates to CASGLVHALNF.

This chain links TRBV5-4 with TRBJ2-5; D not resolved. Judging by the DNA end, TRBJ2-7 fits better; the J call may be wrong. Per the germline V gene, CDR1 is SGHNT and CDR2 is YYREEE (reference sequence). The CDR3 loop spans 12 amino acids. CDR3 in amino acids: CASSFDASEQYF. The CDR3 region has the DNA TGTGCCAGCAGCTTTGATGCTTCCGAGCAGTACTTC.

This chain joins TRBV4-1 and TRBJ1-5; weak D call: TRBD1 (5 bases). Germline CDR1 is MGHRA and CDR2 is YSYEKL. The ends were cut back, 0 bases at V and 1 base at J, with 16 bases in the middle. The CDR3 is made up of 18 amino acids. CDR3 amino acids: CASSQEQGTTQSNQPQHF. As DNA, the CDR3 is TGCGCCAGCAGCCAAGAGCAGGGAACTACGCAAAGCAATCAGCCCCAGCATTTT.

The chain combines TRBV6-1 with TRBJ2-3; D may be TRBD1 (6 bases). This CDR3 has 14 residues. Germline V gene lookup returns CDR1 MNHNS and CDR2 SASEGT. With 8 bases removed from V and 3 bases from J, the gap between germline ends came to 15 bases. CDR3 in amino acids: CASQKWGPTDTQYF. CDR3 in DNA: TGTGCCAGCCAAAAGTGGGGGCCGACAGATACGCAGTATTTT.

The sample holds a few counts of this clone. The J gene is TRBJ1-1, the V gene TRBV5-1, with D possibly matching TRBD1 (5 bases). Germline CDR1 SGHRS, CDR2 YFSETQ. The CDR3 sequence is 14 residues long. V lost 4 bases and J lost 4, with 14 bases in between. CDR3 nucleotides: TGCGCCAGCAGCCTGGGAGAGGGGAGCACTGAAGCTTTCTTT. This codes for CASSLGEGSTEAFF.

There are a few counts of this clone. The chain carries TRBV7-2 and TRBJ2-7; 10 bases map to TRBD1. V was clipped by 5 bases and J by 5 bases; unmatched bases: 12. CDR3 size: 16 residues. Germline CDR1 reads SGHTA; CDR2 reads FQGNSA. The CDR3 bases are TGTGCCAGCAGCCTGAGGCCGGGACAGGGGCCCGACGAGCAGTACTTC. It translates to CASSLRPGQGPDEQYF.

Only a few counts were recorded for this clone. CDR3 amino acids: CASSEGRSGGLQETQYF. CDR3 DNA: TGTGCCAGCAGTGAAGGAAGGAGCGGGGGGCTGCAAGAGACCCAGTACTTC. The gene calls are TRBV25-1 and TRBJ2-5, with TRBD2 matching over 9 bases. Unmatched junction bases numbered 9, after V lost 2 bases and J lost 2 bases. The CDR3 length is 17 residues. Germline assignment: CDR1 MGHDK and CDR2 SYGVNS.

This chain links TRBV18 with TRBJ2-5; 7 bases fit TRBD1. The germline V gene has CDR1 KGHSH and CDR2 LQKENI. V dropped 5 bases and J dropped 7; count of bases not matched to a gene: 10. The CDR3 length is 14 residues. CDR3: CASSTGDEGGTQYF. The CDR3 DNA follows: TGTGCCAGCTCAACAGGGGACGAAGGCGGGACCCAGTACTTC.

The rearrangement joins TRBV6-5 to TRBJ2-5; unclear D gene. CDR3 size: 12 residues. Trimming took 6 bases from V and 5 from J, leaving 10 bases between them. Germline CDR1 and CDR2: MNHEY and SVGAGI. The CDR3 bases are TGTGCCAGCAGAGGTTGGGCGGAGACCCAGTACTTC. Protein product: CASRGWAETQYF.

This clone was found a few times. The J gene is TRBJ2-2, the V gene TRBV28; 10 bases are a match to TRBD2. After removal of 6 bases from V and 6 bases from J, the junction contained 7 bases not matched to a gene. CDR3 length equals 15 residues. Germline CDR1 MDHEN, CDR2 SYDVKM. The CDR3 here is CASRYTSGKAGELFF. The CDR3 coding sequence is TGTGCCAGCAGATATACTAGCGGGAAGGCCGGGGAGCTGTTTTTT.

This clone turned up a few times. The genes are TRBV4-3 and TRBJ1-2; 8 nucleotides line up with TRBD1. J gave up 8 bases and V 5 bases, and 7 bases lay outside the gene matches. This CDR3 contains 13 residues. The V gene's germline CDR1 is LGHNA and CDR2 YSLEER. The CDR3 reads CASSLDGQGGYTF. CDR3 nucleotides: TGCGCCAGCAGCTTGGATGGACAGGGCGGCTACACCTTC.

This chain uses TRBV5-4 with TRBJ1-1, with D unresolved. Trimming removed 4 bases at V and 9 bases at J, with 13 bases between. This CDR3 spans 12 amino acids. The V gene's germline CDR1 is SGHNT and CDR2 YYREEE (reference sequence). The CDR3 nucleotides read TGTGCCAGCAGCCCTTGGTCTGCGCAAGCTTTCTTT. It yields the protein CASSPWSAQAFF.

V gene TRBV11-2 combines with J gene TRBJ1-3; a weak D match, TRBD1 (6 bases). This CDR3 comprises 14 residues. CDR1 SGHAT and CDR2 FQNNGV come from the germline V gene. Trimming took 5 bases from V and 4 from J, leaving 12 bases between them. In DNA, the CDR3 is TGTGCCAGCAGCATCGAAGGGACAGGAAACACCATATATTTT. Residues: CASSIEGTGNTIYF.

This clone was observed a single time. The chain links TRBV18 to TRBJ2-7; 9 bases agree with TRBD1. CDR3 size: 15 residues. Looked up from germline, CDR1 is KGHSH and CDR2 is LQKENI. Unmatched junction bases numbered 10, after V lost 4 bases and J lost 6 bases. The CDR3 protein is CASSLKGQGPLEQYF. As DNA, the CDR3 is TGTGCCAGCTCACTAAAGGGACAGGGACCCCTCGAGCAGTACTTC.

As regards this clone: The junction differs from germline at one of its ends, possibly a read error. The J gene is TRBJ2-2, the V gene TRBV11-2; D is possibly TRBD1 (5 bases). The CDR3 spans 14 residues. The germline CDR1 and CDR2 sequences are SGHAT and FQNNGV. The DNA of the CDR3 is TGTGCCAGCAGCATAGACAGGAACACCGGGGAGCTGTTTTTT. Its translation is CASSIDRNTGELFF.

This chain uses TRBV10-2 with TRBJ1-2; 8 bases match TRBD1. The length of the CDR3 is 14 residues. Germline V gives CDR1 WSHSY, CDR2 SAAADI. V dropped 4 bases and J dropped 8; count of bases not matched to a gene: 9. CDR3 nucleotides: TGCGCCAGCAGTGGACAGACAGGGGTTAGCGGCTACACCTTC. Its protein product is CASSGQTGVSGYTF.

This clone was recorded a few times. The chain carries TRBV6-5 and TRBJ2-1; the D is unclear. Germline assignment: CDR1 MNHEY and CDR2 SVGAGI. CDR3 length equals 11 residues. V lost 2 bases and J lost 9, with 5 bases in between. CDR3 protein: CASSYMGEQFF. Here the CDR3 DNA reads TGTGCCAGCAGTTACATGGGTGAGCAGTTCTTC.